Below, 24 T cell receptor beta chains from the same sample are listed, as sequenced in a study of blood T cell repertoires in COVID-19 (dated by TCRdb to 2020 to 2021). The protocol used for the library was the immunoSEQ multiplex PCR assay. Held by TCRdb, this immuneACCESS table contains in-frame sequences only and omits some clones. Under half of the omission traces to an unresolved V gene where checked; the cause of the rest is unknown. The sample yields around 100,000 clones; 69% were counted once. Of the sample, approximately 5.9% falls within the top ten clones. The sequenced sample consisted of peripheral blood. All receptors derive from a man of 80 years or more with acute or convalescent COVID-19.

The rearrangement uses TRBV27 and TRBJ1-4; no definite D call. The V gene's germline CDR1 is MNHEY and CDR2 SMNVEV (reference sequence). The CDR3 has 16 residues. V lost 1 base and J 4 bases, leaving 13 bases between the germline ends. CDR3 amino acids: CASSLFSPASNEKLFF. In nucleotides, the CDR3 is TGTGCCAGCAGTTTATTCTCGCCAGCGAGTAATGAAAAACTGTTTTTT.

This clone was seen once. The V call is TRBV28, the J call TRBJ2-7, with a weak D call TRBD2 (6 bases). The CDR3 has 14 amino acids. Trimming shortened V by 7 bases and J by 1 base, and 14 bases separated the two germline ends. CDR1 and CDR2 (germline): MDHEN, SYDVKM. The CDR3 region is CASNPGGSSYEQYF. The CDR3 DNA is TGTGCCAGCAACCCCGGGGGTTCGTCCTACGAGCAGTACTTC. Filled out from reference TRBV28 and TRBJ2-7, the complete variable domain reads DVKVTQSSRYLVKRTGEKVFLECVQDMDHENMFWYRQDPGLGLRLIYFSYDVKMKEKGDIPEGYSVSREKKERFSLILESASTNQTSMYLCASNPGGSSYEQYFGPGTRLTVT.

The chain uses TRBV4-3 and TRBJ1-2, with 9 bases aligning to TRBD1. After removal of 3 bases from V and 0 bases from J, the junction contained 2 bases not matched to a gene. The CDR3 is 15 residues long. CDR1 is LGHNA, CDR2 YSLEER, per germline. In DNA, the CDR3 is TGCGCCAGCAGCCACACAGGGGGCTCTAACTATGGCTACACCTTC. This encodes CASSHTGGSNYGYTF.

V gene TRBV7-3 combines with J gene TRBJ2-3, with a tentative D call TRBD1 (6 bases). This CDR3 spans 13 amino acids. Germline V lookup: CDR1 SGHTA, CDR2 FQGTGA. With 2 bases removed from V and 4 bases from J, the gap between germline ends came to 7 bases. Here the CDR3 reads CASSLQGSDTQYF. CDR3 DNA sequence: TGTGCCAGCAGCTTACAGGGGTCAGATACGCAGTATTTT.

This clone came up a few times. This rearrangement joins TRBV7-2 to TRBJ1-6; D gene unclear. Germline loops: CDR1 SGHTA, CDR2 FQGNSA. Trimming removed 4 bases at V and 5 bases at J, with 12 bases between. The CDR3 runs to 15 residues. CDR3 in amino acids: CASSSQVVHNSPLHF. CDR3 DNA sequence: TGTGCCAGCAGCTCTCAGGTTGTGCATAATTCACCCCTCCACTTT.

The V gene is TRBV29-1, the J gene TRBJ1-2; possible D gene TRBD1, 5 bases. The germline CDR1 and CDR2 sequences are SQVTM and ANQGSEA. Trimming removed 1 base from V and 7 bases from J, with 10 bases in between. CDR3 length: 12 amino acids. The CDR3 nucleotides are TGCAGCGTTGAAGTGGCAGGGTCTGGCTACACCTTC. Residues: CSVEVAGSGYTF.

The chain recombines TRBV27 with TRBJ2-7; 11 bases map to TRBD2. In germline, CDR1 is MNHEY, CDR2 SMNVEV (reference sequence). Trimming at V came to 4 bases and at J to 3 bases, leaving 5 bases not matched to a gene. CDR3 length equals 15 residues. The CDR3 region is CASSSPGLADYEQYF. CDR3 DNA sequence: TGTGCCAGCAGTTCTCCGGGACTAGCGGACTACGAGCAGTACTTC.

This sequence joins TRBV19 and TRBJ1-5, with 8 bases aligning to TRBD1. The junction had 15 bases not matched to a gene; V was cut back by 7 bases and J by 4 bases. From germline, CDR1 is LNHDA and CDR2 SQIVND (reference sequence). The CDR3 loop spans 17 amino acids. The CDR3: CASTPGDRPPQNQPQHF. The CDR3 nucleotides read TGTGCCAGTACCCCAGGGGACAGGCCCCCACAGAATCAGCCCCAGCATTTT.

V is TRBV5-4 and J is TRBJ1-1, with 7 bases aligning to TRBD1. This CDR3 has 13 amino acids. From germline, CDR1 is SGHNT and CDR2 YYREEE (reference sequence). With V trimmed by 4 bases and J by 5 bases, 5 bases remained unmatched. The CDR3 DNA is TGTGCCAGCAGCCAGACAGGGCGGACTGAAGCTTTCTTT. This encodes CASSQTGRTEAFF.

This rearrangement joins TRBV18 to TRBJ2-7, with 9 bases matching TRBD2. Looked up from germline, CDR1 is KGHSH and CDR2 is LQKENI. J lost 2 bases, V lost 3 bases, and 5 bases had no gene match. The CDR3 contains 15 residues. CDR3 residues: CASSPMTSGPYEQYF. DNA for the CDR3: TGTGCCAGCTCACCCATGACTAGCGGACCCTACGAGCAGTACTTC.

The gene calls are TRBV7-2 and TRBJ1-3, with TRBD1 identical over 8 bases. Germline V gene lookup returns CDR1 SGHTA and CDR2 FQGNSA. J was trimmed by 4 bases and V by 0 bases; bases with no gene match: 2. This CDR3 contains 15 residues. The DNA for the CDR3 is TGTGCCAGCAGCTTAGCGCAGGGGGCAGGAAACACCATATATTTT. As protein: CASSLAQGAGNTIYF.

V usage is TRBV27 and J usage is TRBJ2-7; TRBD1 matches at 10 bases. The germline V gene has CDR1 MNHEY and CDR2 SMNVEV (reference sequence). V trimming: 8 bases; J trimming: 5 bases; junction bases outside the gene matches: 9. This CDR3 comprises 14 residues. The CDR3 is CASPWGQGSDEQYF. CDR3 coding DNA: TGTGCCAGCCCTTGGGGACAGGGGAGCGACGAGCAGTACTTC.

The J gene is TRBJ2-7, the V gene TRBV28; 12 bases are a match to TRBD1. CDR3 length: 15 residues. The J segment lost 4 bases and the V segment lost 4 bases, leaving 5 bases of the junction unmatched. Germline V CDR1 and CDR2: MDHEN, SYDVKM. The CDR3 region is CASSSGQGALYEQYF. The CDR3 nucleotides read TGTGCCAGCAGTTCGGGACAGGGGGCCTTGTACGAGCAGTACTTC.

This clone was detected a few times. V usage is TRBV6-1 and J usage is TRBJ2-2; no clear D. Trimming shortened V by 5 bases and J by 3 bases, and 13 bases separated the two germline ends. From germline, CDR1 is MNHNS and CDR2 SASEGT. The CDR3 runs 15 residues. The CDR3 DNA sequence: TGTGCCAGCAGTCTTCAACCAGGTTACACCGGGGAGCTGTTTTTT. Encoded protein: CASSLQPGYTGELFF.

This chain connects TRBV6-5 to TRBJ2-3; TRBD2 might be the D (6 bases). V gave up 8 bases and J gave up 2 bases, with 14 bases separating them. Looked up from germline, CDR1 is MNHEY and CDR2 is SVGAGI. This CDR3 is 14 amino acids long. CDR3 residues: CASGRERHTDTQYF. The CDR3 DNA reads as TGTGCCAGCGGACGGGAGAGACACACAGATACGCAGTATTTT.

The CDR3 sequence is CASSIQSRGSYNEQFF. Written as DNA, the CDR3 is TGTGCCAGTAGTATCCAATCCAGGGGGTCCTACAATGAGCAGTTCTTC. J is TRBJ2-1 and V is TRBV19; 7 bases fit TRBD1. Trimming at V came to 3 bases and at J to 1 base, leaving 6 bases not matched to a gene. The CDR3 consists of 16 residues. The germline V gene has CDR1 LNHDA and CDR2 SQIVND (reference sequence).

The CDR3: CASSLGQGSTEAFF. The CDR3 nucleotides read TGTGCCAGCAGCTTGGGACAGGGTAGCACTGAAGCTTTCTTT. This chain joins TRBV7-2 and TRBJ1-1; TRBD1 agrees at 9 bases. CDR3 length: 14 residues. Germline loops: CDR1 SGHTA, CDR2 FQGNSA. V shed 3 bases and J 4 bases; nucleotides not matched to a gene: 3.

The J gene is TRBJ1-6, the V gene TRBV11-2; D is undetermined. This CDR3 has 14 residues. V dropped 2 bases and J dropped 5 bases, with 7 bases sitting between them. In germline, CDR1 is SGHAT, CDR2 FQNNGV. The CDR3 region is CASSLFQDNSPLHF. The CDR3 region has the DNA TGTGCCAGCAGCTTATTCCAGGATAATTCACCCCTCCACTTT.

The rearrangement uses TRBV7-8 and TRBJ1-5; D uncertain. Trimming removed 2 bases at V and 0 bases at J, with 11 bases between. The length of the CDR3 is 16 residues. CDR1 and CDR2 (germline): SGHVS, FQNEAQ. The CDR3 spells CASSLTDRYSNQPQHF. In nucleotides, the CDR3 is TGTGCCAGCAGCTTAACAGACCGATATAGCAATCAGCCCCAGCATTTT.

The chain uses TRBV18 and TRBJ1-1, with D possibly being TRBD1 (5 bases). V gave up 6 bases and J gave up 0 bases, with 11 bases separating them. CDR3 length equals 14 residues. CDR1 and CDR2 from the germline V gene are KGHSH and LQKENI. The CDR3: CASSGGSLNTEAFF. CDR3 DNA: TGTGCCAGCTCGGGGGGTTCTTTGAACACTGAAGCTTTCTTT.

The chain couples TRBV28 to TRBJ1-5, with D hard to call. The CDR3 sequence is 15 residues long. V shed 6 bases and J shed 2 bases, with 14 bases lying between them. CDR1 and CDR2 from the germline V gene are MDHEN and SYDVKM. The CDR3: CASRWLGGGNQPQHF. The CDR3 nucleotides are TGTGCCAGCAGATGGCTGGGTGGAGGCAATCAGCCCCAGCATTTT.

This clone came up a few times. The chain carries TRBV28 and TRBJ1-5; 7 nucleotides match TRBD1. Per the germline V gene, CDR1 is MDHEN and CDR2 is SYDVKM. The CDR3 length is 15 residues. Trimming at V came to 6 bases and at J to 4 bases, leaving 9 bases not matched to a gene. The CDR3 loop reads CASRTGTAMNQPQHF. The CDR3 DNA follows: TGTGCCAGCAGGACCGGGACAGCGATGAATCAGCCCCAGCATTTT.

The chain links TRBV29-1 to TRBJ1-2; no reliable D call. Germline assignment: CDR1 SQVTM and CDR2 ANQGSEA. The germline V and J ends were trimmed by 3 bases and 8 bases, with 13 bases remaining between them. This CDR3 is 12 amino acids long. CDR3 in amino acids: CSVEGREIGYTF. For the CDR3, the DNA is TGCAGCGTTGAGGGGAGGGAGATAGGCTACACCTTC.

This clone has only a few counts. V usage is TRBV2 and J usage is TRBJ1-2; D is possibly TRBD1 (6 bases). This CDR3 has 14 residues. Trimming took 5 bases from V and 8 from J, leaving 18 bases between them. Germline V gives CDR1 SNHLY, CDR2 FYNNEI. This CDR3 is CASSYYIRGEGYTF. DNA for the CDR3: TGTGCCAGCAGTTACTATATCAGGGGTGAGGGCTACACCTTC.